Included here is one T cell receptor (beta chain) sequence, with context. The antigen is not known. Investigators reverse transcribed all isolated RNA, so they sequenced expressed TCRB transcripts. The data were produced by immunoSEQ multiplex PCR, yet TCRdb's version contains in-frame clones alone and is incomplete. Of 40,000 to 55,000 clones in the sample, approximately 40% are singletons; the top ten hold around 0.13%. This CDR3 is 15 amino acids long. After removal of 1 base from V and 10 bases from J, the junction contained 6 bases not matched to a gene. The germline gives CDR1 MGHRA, CDR2 YSYEKL. The sample originates from a study of beta chain features in type 1 diabetes. Study outcomes and limitations: Type 1 diabetes patients had moderately but significantly shorter TCRB CDR3s in all four CD4+ subsets.

The TCR was taken from a young man with type 1 diabetes. The V call is TRBV4-1, the J call TRBJ1-5; 11 bases map to TRBD1. Sample: stem cell memory CD4+ T cells from blood. As DNA, the CDR3 is TGCGCCAGCAGCCAAGCCCAGGACAGGGGGCTTCCCCAGCATTTT. Protein: CASSQAQDRGLPQHF.